The present entry profiles one T cell receptor beta chain with its context. An input of 0.5 to 1 ug of RNA was subjected to reverse transcription using random hexamers. TCRdb reanalysed the immunoSEQ multiplex PCR reads using MiXCR and keeps one entry per CDR3 protein. The data contain about 120,000 distinct CDR3 sequences, 85% to 95% of them singletons. This sample was included in a study of CD8 T cells in Susac syndrome. The V segment lost 3 bases and the J segment 7 bases; nucleotides outside the gene matches: 9. Germline loops: CDR1 SGHRS, CDR2 YFSETQ. This CDR3 region has 15 residues. The genes are TRBV5-1 and TRBJ2-7; 11 nucleotides agree with TRBD1. The receptor was derived from a human donor in good health. The sample comprised CD4+ T cells from PBMCs. The CDR3 sequence: CASSWGDRGTGEQYF. In DNA form, the CDR3 reads TGCGCCAGCAGCTGGGGGGACAGGGGGACTGGTGAGCAGTACTTC.